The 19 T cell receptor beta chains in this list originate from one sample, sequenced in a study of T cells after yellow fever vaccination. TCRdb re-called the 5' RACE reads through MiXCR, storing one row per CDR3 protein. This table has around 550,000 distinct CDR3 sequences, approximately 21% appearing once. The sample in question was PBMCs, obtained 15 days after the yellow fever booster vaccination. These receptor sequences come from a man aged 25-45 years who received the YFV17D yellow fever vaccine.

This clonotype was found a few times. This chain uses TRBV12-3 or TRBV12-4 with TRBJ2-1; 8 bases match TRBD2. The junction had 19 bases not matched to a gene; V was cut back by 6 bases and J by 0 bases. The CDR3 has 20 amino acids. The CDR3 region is CASRAHFRAGVTDSYNEQFF. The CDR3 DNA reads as TGTGCCAGCAGAGCCCACTTTCGAGCGGGAGTCACCGACTCCTACAATGAGCAGTTCTTC.

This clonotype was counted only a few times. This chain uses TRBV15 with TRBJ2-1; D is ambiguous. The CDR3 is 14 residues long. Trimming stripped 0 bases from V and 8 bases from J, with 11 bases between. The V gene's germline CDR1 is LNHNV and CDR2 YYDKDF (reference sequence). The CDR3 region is CATSRDLTGYEQFF. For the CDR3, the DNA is TGTGCCACCAGCAGAGATTTGACGGGTTATGAGCAGTTCTTC.

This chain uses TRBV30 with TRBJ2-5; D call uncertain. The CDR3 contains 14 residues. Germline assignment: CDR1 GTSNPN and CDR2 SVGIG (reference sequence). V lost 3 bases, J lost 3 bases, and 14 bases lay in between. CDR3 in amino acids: CAWRFAVGKETQYF. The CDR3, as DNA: TGTGCCTGGAGGTTCGCGGTGGGGAAAGAGACCCAGTACTTC.

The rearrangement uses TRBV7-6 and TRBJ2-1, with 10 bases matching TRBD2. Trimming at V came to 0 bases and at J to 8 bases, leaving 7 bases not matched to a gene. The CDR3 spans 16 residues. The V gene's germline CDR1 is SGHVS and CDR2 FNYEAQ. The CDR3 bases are TGTGCCAGCAGCTTAGCGGCTAGCGGGAGTACCGATGAGCAGTTCTTC. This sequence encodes CASSLAASGSTDEQFF.

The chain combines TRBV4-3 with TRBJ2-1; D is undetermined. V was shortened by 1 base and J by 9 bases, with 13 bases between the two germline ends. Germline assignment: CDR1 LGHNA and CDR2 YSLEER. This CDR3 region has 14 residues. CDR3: CASSQGATVGEQFF. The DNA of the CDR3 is TGCGCCAGCAGCCAAGGGGCAACTGTGGGTGAGCAGTTCTTC.

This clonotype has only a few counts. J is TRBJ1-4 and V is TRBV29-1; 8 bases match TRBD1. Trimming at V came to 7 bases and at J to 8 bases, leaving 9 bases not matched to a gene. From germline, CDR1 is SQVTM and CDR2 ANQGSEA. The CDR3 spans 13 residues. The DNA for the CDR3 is TGCAGCGCTCTCTGGACAGGGACAGAAAAACTGTTTTTT. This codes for CSALWTGTEKLFF.

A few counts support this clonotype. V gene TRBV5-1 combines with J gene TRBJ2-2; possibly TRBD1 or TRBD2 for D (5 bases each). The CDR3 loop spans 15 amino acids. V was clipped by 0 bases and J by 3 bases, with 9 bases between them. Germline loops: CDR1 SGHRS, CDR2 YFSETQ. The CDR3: CASSLGGSYTGELFF. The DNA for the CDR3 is TGCGCCAGCAGCTTGGGGGGGAGCTACACCGGGGAGCTGTTTTTT.

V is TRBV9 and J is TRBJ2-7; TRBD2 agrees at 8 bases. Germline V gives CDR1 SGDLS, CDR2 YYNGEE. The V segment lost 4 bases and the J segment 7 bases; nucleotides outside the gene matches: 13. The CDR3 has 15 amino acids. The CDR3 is CASSPAGLGSGEQYF. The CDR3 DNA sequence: TGTGCCAGCAGCCCAGCGGGACTAGGGTCGGGTGAGCAGTACTTC.

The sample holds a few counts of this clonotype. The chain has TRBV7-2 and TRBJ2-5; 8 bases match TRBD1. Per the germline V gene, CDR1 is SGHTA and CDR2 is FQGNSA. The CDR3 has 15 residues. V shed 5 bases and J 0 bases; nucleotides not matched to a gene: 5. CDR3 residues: CASSLDRVYQETQYF. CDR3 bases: TGTGCCAGCAGCCTGGACAGGGTGTACCAAGAGACCCAGTACTTC. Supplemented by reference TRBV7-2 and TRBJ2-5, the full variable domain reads GAGVSQSPSNKVTEKGKDVELRCDPISGHTALYWYRQSLGQGLEFLIYFQGNSAPDKSGLPSDRFSAERTGGSVSTLTIQRTQQEDSAVYLCASSLDRVYQETQYFGPGTRLLVL.

CDR3 nucleotides: TGTGCCAGCAGCGCAAGAAGGACTAGCGGCTACGAGCAGTACTTC. Translating gives CASSARRTSGYEQYF. J is TRBJ2-7 and V is TRBV7-2; 10 bases are shared with TRBD2. Trimming cost V 5 bases and J 3 bases; bases outside gene matches: 7. Germline-derived CDR1 and CDR2 are SGHTA and FQGNSA. This CDR3 is built from 15 residues.

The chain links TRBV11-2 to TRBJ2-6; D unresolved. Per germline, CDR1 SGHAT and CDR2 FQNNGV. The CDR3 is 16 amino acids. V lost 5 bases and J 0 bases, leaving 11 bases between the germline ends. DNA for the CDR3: TGTGCCAGCAGCCTCTCCGCTAGCTCTGGGGCCAACGTCCTGACTTTC. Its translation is CASSLSASSGANVLTF.

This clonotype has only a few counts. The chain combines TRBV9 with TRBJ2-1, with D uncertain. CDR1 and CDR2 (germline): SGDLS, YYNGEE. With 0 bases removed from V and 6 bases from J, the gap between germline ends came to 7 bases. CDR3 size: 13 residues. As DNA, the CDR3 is TGTGCCAGCAGCGTAGGGACCCCCAATGAGCAGTTCTTC. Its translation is CASSVGTPNEQFF.

The CDR3 protein is CASSRTGIETQYF. CDR3 DNA sequence: TGTGCCAGCAGCCGGACAGGGATCGAGACCCAGTACTTC. The chain couples TRBV7-9 to TRBJ2-5; 8 bases are shared with TRBD1. Trimming cost V 5 bases and J 5 bases; bases outside gene matches: 4. Germline CDR1 SEHNR, CDR2 FQNEAQ (reference sequence). This CDR3 has 13 amino acids. Full variable domain (remainder filled in from reference TRBV7-9 and TRBJ2-5): DTGVSQNPRHKITKRGQNVTFRCDPISEHNRLYWYRQTLGQGPEFLTYFQNEAQLEKSRLLSDRFSAERPKGSFSTLEIQRTEQGDSAMYLCASSRTGIETQYFGPGTRLLVL.

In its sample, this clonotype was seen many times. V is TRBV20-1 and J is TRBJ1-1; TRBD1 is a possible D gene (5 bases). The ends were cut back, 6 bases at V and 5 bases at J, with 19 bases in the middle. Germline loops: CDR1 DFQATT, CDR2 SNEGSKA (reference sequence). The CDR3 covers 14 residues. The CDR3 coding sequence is TGCAGTGCAGAACGTCGAGTGGGGCCAACTGAAGCTTTCTTT. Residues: CSAERRVGPTEAFF.

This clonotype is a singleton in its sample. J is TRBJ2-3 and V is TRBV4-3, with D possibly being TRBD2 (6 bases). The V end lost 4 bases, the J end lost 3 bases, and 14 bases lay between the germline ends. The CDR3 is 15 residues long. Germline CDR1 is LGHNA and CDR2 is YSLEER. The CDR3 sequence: CASSPSRRVTDTQYF. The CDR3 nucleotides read TGCGCCAGCAGCCCTAGCAGGAGGGTGACAGATACGCAGTATTTT.

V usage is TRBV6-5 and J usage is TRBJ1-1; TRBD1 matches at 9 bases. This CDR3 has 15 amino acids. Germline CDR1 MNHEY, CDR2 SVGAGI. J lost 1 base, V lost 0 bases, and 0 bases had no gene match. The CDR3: CASSYSGQGNTEAFF. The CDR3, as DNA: TGTGCCAGCAGTTACTCGGGACAGGGGAACACTGAAGCTTTCTTT.

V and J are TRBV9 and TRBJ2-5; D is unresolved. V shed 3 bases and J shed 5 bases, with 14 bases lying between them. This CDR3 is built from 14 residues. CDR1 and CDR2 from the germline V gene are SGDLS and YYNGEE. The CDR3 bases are TGTGCCAGCAGCGCCTCCGGAAAAACGGAGACCCAGTACTTC. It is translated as CASSASGKTETQYF.

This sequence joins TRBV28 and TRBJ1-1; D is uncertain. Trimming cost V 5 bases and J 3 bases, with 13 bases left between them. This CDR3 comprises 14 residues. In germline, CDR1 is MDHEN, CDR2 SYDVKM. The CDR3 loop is CASSPRETHTEAFF. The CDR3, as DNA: TGTGCCAGCAGTCCCAGAGAGACTCACACTGAAGCTTTCTTT.

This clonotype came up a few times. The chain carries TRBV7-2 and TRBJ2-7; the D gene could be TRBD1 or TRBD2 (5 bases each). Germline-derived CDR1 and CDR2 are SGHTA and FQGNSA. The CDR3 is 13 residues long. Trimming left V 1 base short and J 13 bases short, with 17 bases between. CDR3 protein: CASSLVSGREPYF. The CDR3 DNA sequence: TGTGCCAGCAGCTTAGTTTCGGGGCGAGAGCCCTACTTC.